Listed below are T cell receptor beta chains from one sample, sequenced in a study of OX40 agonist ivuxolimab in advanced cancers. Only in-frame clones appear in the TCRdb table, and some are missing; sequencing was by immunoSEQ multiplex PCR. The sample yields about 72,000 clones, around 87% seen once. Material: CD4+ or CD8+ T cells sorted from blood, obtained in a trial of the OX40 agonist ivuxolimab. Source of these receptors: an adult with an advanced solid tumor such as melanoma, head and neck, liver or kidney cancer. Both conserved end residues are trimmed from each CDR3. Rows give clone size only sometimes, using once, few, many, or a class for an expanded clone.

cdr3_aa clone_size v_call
ASSYPGTGSYEQY NA TRBV6-5
ASSSIRQGGEEKLF NA TRBV18
ASSEVDPLIGGYT NA TRBV6-1
ATHHRAMNTEAF NA TRBV2
ASSLVGQGSGEQY few TRBV7-6
ASSQLGAGVTEAF NA TRBV4-1
ASSQGPGQTPNSPLH NA TRBV4-1
SVLSRDEQF few TRBV29-1
STSTGTNYGYT NA TRBV29-1
ASSLSQGYAEAF NA TRBV7-9
ASSKEEVAGWGAQY NA TRBV21-1
ASSEIPYNEQF NA TRBV2
ASSESWTGAGGYT NA TRBV10-2
ASSPTGSAYEQY NA TRBV9
ASSTRESRAF NA TRBV28
ASSSPSGGGETQY NA TRBV11-3
ASSLDGGDKYGYT NA TRBV11-2
ASSTSGRGPGYT NA TRBV19
ASSLAGREAF few TRBV7-2
AWSRPPTPSSYNEQF NA TRBV30
ASSRGTGMNEKLF NA TRBV6-5
ASSLGGGLNTGELF NA TRBV7-9
ASSRQGPSYEQY NA TRBV7-9
SVTRAGEQY once TRBV29-1
ASSPEGRGIYTEAF NA TRBV11-2
ASSPPDLTPGDTQY once TRBV18
ASSPGLQETQY NA TRBV28
ASSPGLAGTGELF NA TRBV9
ASSQRGLTPEAF NA TRBV4-1
ASSLASGGSSYNSPLH NA TRBV5-1
AWESGSPRLY NA TRBV30
ASSTAGLYGYT NA TRBV27
ASSRGQLTGAGELF NA TRBV6-6
ASSPSSTENTGELF NA TRBV28
ASSERRTGLGEQY NA TRBV6-1
ASRLRTGELF NA TRBV11-3
AIGTGSTDTQY NA TRBV10-3
ASSLLSRAGTDTQY NA TRBV7-2
ASLGRDMAF NA TRBV19
ASSYPTSGSQNEQF NA TRBV6-5
AIRPAGEETQY once TRBV10-3